This entry lists 19 T cell receptor beta chains sequenced from one sample in a study of PD-1 blockade in mismatch repair-deficient tumors. The repertoire was sequenced with immunoSEQ multiplex PCR; TCRdb's copy has only in-frame clones and lacks some. The sample has more than 50,000 clones, roughly 88% seen once. Sequences were derived from peripheral blood, sampled 52 weeks after starting pembrolizumab. These receptors all come from an adult with mismatch repair-deficient cancer.

The chain recombines TRBV4-3 with TRBJ2-7; no definite D call. Per the germline V gene, CDR1 is LGHNA and CDR2 is YSLEER. Trimming pared 1 base from V and 1 base from J, leaving 11 bases between. The CDR3 totals 15 residues. The CDR3 coding sequence is TGCGCCAGCAGCCAAGGGTGGGCAGAATCCTACGAGCAGTACTTC. Its protein product is CASSQGWAESYEQYF.

This clone occurred a few times. The chain combines TRBV5-1 with TRBJ2-7; 9 nucleotides line up with TRBD1. J gave up 6 bases and V 1 base, and 5 bases lay outside the gene matches. The CDR3 contains 14 residues. CDR1 and CDR2 from the germline V gene are SGHRS and YFSETQ. CDR3 in amino acids: CASSLRTGAGEQYF. The CDR3 DNA follows: TGCGCCAGCAGCTTGAGGACAGGGGCCGGCGAGCAGTACTTC.

The chain carries TRBV4-1 and TRBJ2-5, with TRBD2 matching over 11 bases. The CDR3 covers 15 residues. Trimming removed 2 bases from V and 4 bases from J; junction bases left unmatched: 3. The V gene's germline CDR1 is MGHRA and CDR2 YSYEKL. CDR3 region: CASSQSSGRTETQYF. Here the CDR3 DNA reads TGCGCCAGCAGCCAATCTAGCGGGAGGACAGAGACCCAGTACTTC.

The rearrangement links TRBV20-1 to TRBJ2-1, with D hard to call. Germline V gene data show CDR1 as DFQATT and CDR2 as SNEGSKA (reference sequence). The CDR3 extends over 11 amino acids. V lost 0 bases and J lost 10, with 7 bases in between. This CDR3 is CSARDLGEQFF. The CDR3 DNA reads TGCAGTGCTAGAGATCTGGGGGAGCAGTTCTTC.

The V call is TRBV9, the J call TRBJ2-5, with 10 bases that match TRBD1. The ends lost 0 bases at V and 5 bases at J; junction bases unmatched: 4. The CDR3 extends over 15 amino acids. Germline V gives CDR1 SGDLS, CDR2 YYNGEE. The CDR3 is CASSVGQGAGETQYF. DNA of the CDR3: TGTGCCAGCAGCGTAGGACAGGGGGCCGGGGAGACCCAGTACTTC.

This clone has only one observation. The chain joins TRBV6-5 to TRBJ2-7; D gene ambiguous. This CDR3 has 11 residues. Germline values: CDR1 MNHEY, CDR2 SVGAGI. V lost 8 bases and J 5 bases, leaving 10 bases between the germline ends. CDR3 in amino acids: CASSNGHEQYF. For the CDR3, the DNA is TGTGCCAGCTCAAACGGCCACGAGCAGTACTTC.

V and J are TRBV27 and TRBJ1-2; no definite D call. Trimming removed 2 bases at V and 6 bases at J, with 10 bases between. In germline, CDR1 is MNHEY, CDR2 SMNVEV (reference sequence). CDR3 length: 13 amino acids. The CDR3 sequence: CASSLGPGNGYTF. The DNA of the CDR3 is TGTGCCAGCAGTTTAGGGCCCGGGAATGGCTACACCTTC.

This clone is a singleton in its sample. The chain carries TRBV6-6 and TRBJ2-1; a possible D gene is TRBD2 (6 bases). The CDR3 has 13 amino acids. Between the trimmed V and J ends, which lost 5 bases and 10 bases, there was a span of 15 bases. The V gene's germline CDR1 is MNHNY and CDR2 SVGAGI (reference sequence). The CDR3 loop is CASSAGTVGEQFF. Written as DNA, the CDR3 is TGTGCCAGCAGTGCGGGGACCGTCGGCGAGCAGTTCTTC.

This clone was detected only once. This chain links TRBV30 with TRBJ2-7; D gene ambiguous. The CDR3 spans 11 residues. The germline V and J ends were trimmed by 3 bases and 4 bases, with 7 bases remaining between them. Germline V gives CDR1 GTSNPN, CDR2 SVGIG (reference sequence). The CDR3 is CAWSAEYEQYF. CDR3 in DNA: TGTGCCTGGAGCGCGGAGTACGAGCAGTACTTC.

J is TRBJ2-7 and V is TRBV7-9, with a tentative D call TRBD2 (6 bases). Trimming stripped 5 bases from V and 6 bases from J, with 23 bases between. Germline-derived CDR1 and CDR2 are SEHNR and FQNEAQ (reference sequence). The CDR3 spans 16 residues. The CDR3 DNA is TGTGCCAGCAGCCCGCGGCTCGGGGTACGGGGAGGCGAGCAGTACTTC. Protein product: CASSPRLGVRGGEQYF.

With respect to this clone: Additional DNA sequences in this sample encode the identical CDR3. J is TRBJ2-1 and V is TRBV27, with 11 bases lining up with TRBD2. With V trimmed by 6 bases and J by 4 bases, 5 bases remained unmatched. Per germline, CDR1 MNHEY and CDR2 SMNVEV (reference sequence). The CDR3 spans 15 residues. The CDR3 loop reads CASSSGTSGYNEQFF. Written as DNA, the CDR3 is TGTGCCAGCAGCTCAGGGACTAGCGGTTACAATGAGCAGTTCTTC.

The chain is built from TRBV2 and TRBJ2-1; D tentatively reads TRBD1 or TRBD2 (5 bases each). CDR3 length: 15 residues. Germline V CDR1 and CDR2: SNHLY, FYNNEI. V was trimmed by 6 bases and J by 3 bases, leaving 15 bases between them. CDR3 in DNA: TGTGCCAGCAGGTCCGGGACCAAAAGCTACAATGAGCAGTTCTTC. This translates into CASRSGTKSYNEQFF.

The V gene is TRBV21-1, the J gene TRBJ1-5. TRBV21-1 corresponds to a pseudogene. CDR3 length: 21 residues. The CDR3: CASSKGKIRNGMRINNQPQHF. The CDR3 DNA is TGTGCCAGCAGCAAAGGGAAGATAAGGAACGGAATGAGAATTAACAATCAGCCCCAGCATTTT.

V and J are TRBV2 and TRBJ1-5; TRBD1 is a possible D gene (6 bases). This CDR3 region has 14 residues. Germline V CDR1 and CDR2: SNHLY, FYNNEI. With 3 bases removed from V and 6 bases from J, the gap between germline ends came to 12 bases. In nucleotides, the CDR3 is TGTGCCAGCAGTGAGTCCAGGGGCTTTCAGCCCCAGCATTTT. Translated: CASSESRGFQPQHF.

The chain has TRBV7-6 and TRBJ2-7, with 11 bases lining up with TRBD1. This CDR3 is built from 16 residues. Germline loops: CDR1 SGHVS, CDR2 FNYEAQ. The V segment lost 6 bases and the J segment 7 bases; nucleotides outside the gene matches: 14. The CDR3, as DNA: TGTGCCAGCAGTAACCCCGGGACAGGGGGGATGGGGGAGCAGTACTTC. Its translation is CASSNPGTGGMGEQYF.

V usage is TRBV5-5 and J usage is TRBJ2-7; D is undetermined. CDR1 and CDR2 (germline): SGHKS, YYEKEE (reference sequence). CDR3 length: 15 residues. V dropped 1 base and J dropped 3 bases, with 14 bases sitting between them. The CDR3 nucleotides read TGTGCCAGCAGCTTGCCTTCGGTGGGGATCTACGAGCAGTACTTC. Its translation: CASSLPSVGIYEQYF.

The chain is built from TRBV14 and TRBJ2-7; 7 bases fit TRBD2. This CDR3 is built from 13 residues. Germline CDR1 reads SGHDN; CDR2 reads FVKESK. With 4 bases clipped from V and 2 bases from J, the junction kept 2 bases outside the gene matches. This chain's CDR3 is CASSLGLTYEQYF. CDR3 nucleotides: TGTGCCAGCAGCCTGGGACTAACCTACGAGCAGTACTTC. The full variable domain, rest sourced from reference TRBV14 and TRBJ2-7, is EAGVTQFPSHSVIEKGQTVTLRCDPISGHDNLYWYRRVMGKEIKFLLHFVKESKQDESGMPNNRFLAERTGGTYSTLKVQPAELEDSGVYFCASSLGLTYEQYFGPGTRLTVT.

The rearrangement joins TRBV1 to TRBJ2-7; TRBD1, the D gene given by the table, was not confirmed from the DNA. TRBV1 is classified as a pseudogene. The CDR3 length is 14 residues. CDR3 amino acids: CTSSQGTGGGEQYF. The CDR3 nucleotides are TGCACCAGCAGCCAAGGGACAGGGGGCGGCGAGCAGTACTTC.

The chain has TRBV11-2 and TRBJ2-7; D gene uncertain. V was clipped by 2 bases and J by 0 bases, with 11 bases between them. The germline V gene encodes CDR1 SGHAT and CDR2 FQNNGV. This CDR3 has 15 amino acids. Here the CDR3 reads CASSLISVSSYEQYF. In DNA form, the CDR3 reads TGTGCCAGCAGCTTAATTTCGGTGAGCTCCTACGAGCAGTACTTC.